One and the same sample provided the 13 T cell receptor beta chains below, sequenced in a study of cytotoxic CD8 clonotypes in ibrutinib-treated CLL. Assay used: immunoSEQ multiplex PCR; TCRdb lists only in-frame clones, some missing. The table has around 130,000 clones, about 85% seen once. Specimen: PBMCs, collected after 24 months of ibrutinib treatment. The receptors derive from a human donor with chronic lymphocytic leukemia.

The chain links TRBV6-6 to TRBJ1-5; D might be TRBD1 (5 bases). Germline-derived CDR1 and CDR2 are MNHNY and SVGAGI (reference sequence). The V end lost 6 bases, the J end lost 2 bases, and 17 bases lay between the germline ends. The CDR3 has 16 residues. CDR3 loop: CASSETAGGGNQPQHF. CDR3 nucleotide sequence: TGTGCCAGCAGCGAGACGGCCGGAGGGGGCAATCAGCCCCAGCATTTT.

The chain joins TRBV7-9 to TRBJ1-5, with 7 nucleotides matching TRBD1. Trimming removed 5 bases from V and 5 bases from J; junction bases left unmatched: 6. The CDR3 covers 14 residues. Per the germline V gene, CDR1 is SEHNR and CDR2 is FQNEAQ (reference sequence). The CDR3 DNA follows: TGTGCCAGCAGCCCCGGGACAGTCGATCAGCCCCAGCATTTT. It yields the protein CASSPGTVDQPQHF.

CDR3 protein: CSAKMNTEAFF. The CDR3 nucleotides read TGCAGTGCTAAGATGAACACTGAAGCTTTCTTT. This chain uses TRBV20-1 with TRBJ1-1, with D hard to call. The V gene's germline CDR1 is DFQATT and CDR2 SNEGSKA (reference sequence). Trimming took off 4 bases at V and 0 bases at J, with 3 bases between the two ends. The length of the CDR3 is 11 residues.

The gene calls are TRBV9 and TRBJ2-2; perhaps TRBD2 as D (7 bases). From germline, CDR1 is SGDLS and CDR2 YYNGEE. The CDR3 is 16 residues long. The ends were cut back, 3 bases at V and 2 bases at J, with 14 bases in the middle. This chain's CDR3 is CASSGRGGSNTGELFF. The DNA for the CDR3 is TGTGCCAGCAGCGGGCGCGGGGGCTCAAACACCGGGGAGCTGTTTTTT.

V and J are TRBV29-1 and TRBJ1-3; D is uncertain. Trimming pared 6 bases from V and 0 bases from J, leaving 9 bases between. From germline, CDR1 is SQVTM and CDR2 ANQGSEA. The CDR3 loop spans 13 amino acids. In DNA form, the CDR3 reads TGCAGCGTAGTAGAAACCTCTGGAAACACCATATATTTT. It is translated as CSVVETSGNTIYF.

This chain uses TRBV18 with TRBJ2-7; 7 positions match TRBD1. The germline CDR1 and CDR2 sequences are KGHSH and LQKENI. The CDR3 sequence is 16 residues long. Losses at the gene ends were 0 bases for V and 3 bases for J; bases not matched to a gene: 8. CDR3 residues: CASSPPTGLGNYEQYF. The CDR3 nucleotides are TGTGCCAGCTCACCACCGACAGGGTTGGGAAACTACGAGCAGTACTTC.

V and J are TRBV20-1 and TRBJ1-4; a possible D gene is TRBD1 (5 bases). The CDR3 is 11 amino acids. CDR1 is DFQATT, CDR2 SNEGSKA, per germline (reference sequence). The V end was cut by 7 bases, the J end by 3 bases, with 6 bases between. The CDR3 spells CSGGANEKLFF. In nucleotides, the CDR3 is TGCAGTGGGGGGGCTAATGAAAAACTGTTTTTT.

In this sample, this clone turned up once. The chain couples TRBV14 to TRBJ1-5; possibly TRBD1 for D (6 bases). The germline V gene encodes CDR1 SGHDN and CDR2 FVKESK. The CDR3 runs 14 residues. Trimming shortened V by 4 bases and J by 6 bases, and 13 bases separated the two germline ends. The chain's CDR3 is CASSRTGFSQPQHF. As DNA, the CDR3 is TGTGCCAGCAGCCGAACAGGGTTTAGTCAGCCCCAGCATTTT.

J is TRBJ2-7 and V is TRBV7-3; the D is unclear. This CDR3 is 15 amino acids long. The V gene's germline CDR1 is SGHTA and CDR2 FQGTGA. V lost 0 bases to trimming and J lost 11 bases, with 20 bases between them. The CDR3 is CASSLTVGPQTVKYF. The CDR3 coding sequence is TGTGCCAGCAGCTTAACCGTCGGCCCCCAAACGGTAAAGTACTTC.

CDR3 residues: CASVAVNTGELFF. The CDR3 region has the DNA TGTGCCAGCGTCGCGGTGAACACCGGGGAGCTGTTTTTT. The V gene is TRBV28, the J gene TRBJ2-2; D is undetermined. The V end was cut by 8 bases, the J end by 1 base, with 8 bases between. The CDR3 is 13 amino acids. Germline values: CDR1 MDHEN, CDR2 SYDVKM.

V usage is TRBV18 and J usage is TRBJ2-5; D perhaps matches TRBD1 (6 bases). Per germline, CDR1 KGHSH and CDR2 LQKENI. This CDR3 is 15 amino acids long. With 0 bases removed from V and 11 bases from J, the gap between germline ends came to 19 bases. CDR3 coding DNA: TGTGCCAGCTCACCACCCGGGACAACGTCCCACGGGCAGTACTTC. Encoded protein: CASSPPGTTSHGQYF. The entire variable domain, with the rest obtained from reference TRBV18 and TRBJ2-5, is as follows: NAGVMQNPRHLVRRRGQEARLRCSPMKGHSHVYWYRQLPEEGLKFMVYLQKENIIDESGMPKERFSAEFPKEGPSILRIQQVVRGDSAAYFCASSPPGTTSHGQYFGPGTRLLVL.

The chain carries TRBV19 and TRBJ2-7; 10 positions agree with TRBD2. The V gene's germline CDR1 is LNHDA and CDR2 SQIVND (reference sequence). CDR3 length: 14 amino acids. V lost 8 bases to trimming and J lost 7 bases; unmatched junction nucleotides: 11. CDR3 protein: CASRTSGGQLEQYF. DNA of the CDR3: TGTGCCAGTCGGACTAGCGGAGGGCAATTGGAGCAGTACTTC.

This clone was counted once. The V and J genes are TRBV19 and TRBJ2-7, with a weak D call TRBD2 (5 bases). The CDR3 spans 11 residues. V shed 7 bases and J shed 6 bases, with 10 bases lying between them. Germline CDR1 reads LNHDA; CDR2 reads SQIVND (reference sequence). The CDR3 loop reads CASTSSGEQYF. The CDR3 DNA follows: TGTGCCAGTACCTCGAGCGGCGAGCAGTACTTC.